One and the same sample provided the 28 T cell receptor beta chains below, sequenced in a study of cytomegalovirus exposure and HLA in healthy donors. The PCR employed 60 Vbeta primers together with 13 Jbeta primers. Sequenced by immunoSEQ multiplex PCR; TCRdb stores in-frame clones only, minus some. The data hold around 120,000 clones, with 80% observed a single time. The sequencing input was PBMCs. These receptors all stem from a man aged 30-40 years in good health and CMV-seronegative.

The chain is built from TRBV27 and TRBJ2-6; possibly TRBD2 for D (5 bases). Trimming cost V 5 bases and J 0 bases, with 14 bases left between them. Germline assignment: CDR1 MNHEY and CDR2 SMNVEV (reference sequence). There are 17 residues in the CDR3. CDR3 region: CASSPPPGFSGANVLTF. The CDR3 DNA is TGTGCCAGCAGTCCCCCCCCGGGATTCTCTGGGGCCAACGTCCTGACTTTC.

This sequence joins TRBV5-4 and TRBJ1-4, with 10 bases lining up with TRBD1. CDR3 length equals 15 residues. V was pared by 0 bases and J by 8 bases, with 4 bases of the junction left unmatched. Per the germline V gene, CDR1 is SGHNT and CDR2 is YYREEE (reference sequence). This chain's CDR3 is CASSLAGTGDEKLFF. Here the CDR3 DNA reads TGTGCCAGCAGCTTGGCTGGGACAGGGGACGAAAAACTGTTTTTT.

This clone came up once. Germline is not matched at one junction end, which may reflect a read error. The chain couples TRBV5-6 to TRBJ1-5; possible D gene TRBD1, 6 bases. CDR1 and CDR2 from the germline V gene are SGHDT and YYEEEE. The CDR3 contains 15 residues. CDR3 residues: CASSQGGASNQPQNF. In nucleotides, the CDR3 is TGTGCCAGCAGCCAAGGGGGAGCCAGCAATCAGCCCCAGAATTTT.

The sample holds many counts of this clone. The J gene is TRBJ1-5, the V gene TRBV6-5; D perhaps matches TRBD1 (5 bases). Germline V gives CDR1 MNHEY, CDR2 SVGAGI. The length of the CDR3 is 13 residues. V lost 5 bases and J lost 6, with 11 bases in between. This chain's CDR3 is CASSTQGSQPQHF. CDR3 in DNA: TGTGCCAGCAGTACCCAGGGCAGTCAGCCCCAGCATTTT.

The chain uses TRBV7-3 and TRBJ2-1; 12 bases line up with TRBD2. The V gene end was trimmed by 2 bases and the J gene end by 0 bases; junction bases not matched to a gene: 14. CDR3 length: 21 amino acids. Germline loops: CDR1 SGHTA, CDR2 FQGTGA. The CDR3 protein is CASSLRPVGLAGGPSYNEQFF. In DNA, the CDR3 is TGTGCCAGCAGCTTACGCCCGGTGGGCCTAGCGGGAGGGCCCTCCTACAATGAGCAGTTCTTC.

J is TRBJ2-1 and V is TRBV18; 8 bases align to TRBD1. There are 16 residues in the CDR3. Unmatched junction bases numbered 12, after V lost 6 bases and J lost 5 bases. Germline V gene data show CDR1 as KGHSH and CDR2 as LQKENI. CDR3 nucleotides: TGTGCCAGCTCTCCGCTCGGGGGACAGGACAACAATGAGCAGTTCTTC. Protein product: CASSPLGGQDNNEQFF.

This clone was seen a handful of times. V and J are TRBV19 and TRBJ1-5; 7 bases are shared with TRBD1. Unmatched junction bases numbered 5, after V lost 8 bases and J lost 1 base. The CDR3 totals 14 residues. The germline CDR1 and CDR2 sequences are LNHDA and SQIVND (reference sequence). CDR3 residues: CASSGTESNQPQHF. The CDR3 nucleotides are TGTGCCAGTTCCGGGACAGAGAGCAATCAGCCCCAGCATTTT.

CDR3 amino acids: CASSLLSSAYEQYF. The CDR3 DNA follows: TGCGCCAGCAGCTTGCTCAGTTCTGCCTACGAGCAGTACTTC. This chain joins TRBV5-1 and TRBJ2-7; D is uncertain. Germline V gene sequence: CDR1 SGHRS, CDR2 YFSETQ. The V end lost 1 base, the J end lost 2 bases, and 10 bases lay between the germline ends. The CDR3 has 14 amino acids.

The chain couples TRBV5-4 to TRBJ2-4; perhaps TRBD1 as D (5 bases). Per germline, CDR1 SGHNT and CDR2 YYREEE (reference sequence). This CDR3 spans 15 amino acids. Trimming shortened V by 3 bases and J by 1 base, and 11 bases separated the two germline ends. The CDR3 DNA follows: TGTGCCAGCAGCTCAACAGGTCTGGCCAAAAACATTCAGTACTTC. This translates into CASSSTGLAKNIQYF.

The chain has TRBV7-6 and TRBJ2-2, with TRBD2 matching 7 bases. The CDR3 extends over 15 amino acids. V lost 1 base, J lost 5 bases, and 4 bases stayed unmatched. CDR1 and CDR2 (germline): SGHVS, FNYEAQ. The CDR3 reads CASSLGTSPTGELFF. In nucleotides, the CDR3 is TGTGCCAGCAGCTTAGGGACTAGTCCAACCGGGGAGCTGTTTTTT. Variable domain in full (rest from reference TRBV7-6 and TRBJ2-2): GAGVSQSPRYKVTKRGQDVALRCDPISGHVSLYWYRQALGQGPEFLTYFNYEAQQDKSGLPNDRFSAERPEGSISTLTIQRTEQRDSAMYRCASSLGTSPTGELFFGEGSRLTVL.

V and J are TRBV11-1 and TRBJ2-1; tentative D call: TRBD1 (6 bases). Germline V gives CDR1 SGHAT, CDR2 FQDESV (reference sequence). V was pared by 5 bases and J by 0 bases, with 8 bases between. The CDR3 is 14 residues long. CDR3 bases: TGTGCCAGCAGCCCGACAGGCTCCTACAATGAGCAGTTCTTC. Translated, it gives CASSPTGSYNEQFF.

The chain has TRBV11-2 and TRBJ2-3; 10 bases map to TRBD1. The germline V gene encodes CDR1 SGHAT and CDR2 FQNNGV. The CDR3 has 15 residues. The trim removed 5 bases at V and 4 bases at J, leaving 6 bases unmatched. The CDR3 bases are TGTGCCAGCAGCCGCGGACAGGGGGGAGCAGATACGCAGTATTTT. Translating it yields CASSRGQGGADTQYF.

The chain employs TRBV11-2 and TRBJ1-1; D gene uncertain. V shed 3 bases and J shed 6 bases, with 11 bases lying between them. CDR1 and CDR2 (germline): SGHAT, FQNNGV. The CDR3 covers 13 residues. The DNA of the CDR3 is TGTGCCAGCAGCTTCCAGTTTTCCGCTGAAGCTTTCTTT. Amino acids: CASSFQFSAEAFF.

The chain carries TRBV6-1 and TRBJ1-4, with TRBD1 matching 9 bases. This CDR3 region has 15 residues. Germline trimming cut 7 bases from V and 5 bases from J; bases unmatched to any gene: 8. Germline lookup yields CDR1 MNHNS and CDR2 SASEGT. CDR3 protein: CASTKGDRGNEKLFF. The CDR3 DNA reads as TGTGCCAGCACCAAAGGAGACAGGGGGAATGAAAAACTGTTTTTT.

The chain couples TRBV6-6 to TRBJ2-5; 7 bases map to TRBD2. CDR1 MNHNY and CDR2 SVGAGI come from the germline V gene (reference sequence). V lost 4 bases and J lost 0; bases outside the gene matches: 5. This CDR3 spans 15 amino acids. CDR3 sequence reads: CASSSSSGNQETQYF. DNA of the CDR3: TGTGCCAGCAGTTCGTCTAGCGGAAACCAAGAGACCCAGTACTTC.

The CDR3 region has the DNA TGTGCCAGCAGCTGGGACTCCCCCTACGAGCAGTACTTC. It codes for CASSWDSPYEQYF. This chain links TRBV7-2 with TRBJ2-7; the D gene is possibly TRBD2 (6 bases). Germline loops: CDR1 SGHTA, CDR2 FQGNSA. V lost 4 bases and J lost 2, with 9 bases in between. The CDR3 runs to 13 residues.

The chain uses TRBV29-1 and TRBJ2-3, with TRBD2 identical over 14 bases. The CDR3 length is 16 residues. Germline V gives CDR1 SQVTM, CDR2 ANQGSEA. With V trimmed by 3 bases and J by 1 base, 3 bases remained unmatched. In DNA form, the CDR3 reads TGCAGCGTTGATGGGACTAGCGGGAGAGGCACAGATACGCAGTATTTT. This gives the protein CSVDGTSGRGTDTQYF.

The V call is TRBV7-2, the J call TRBJ1-1; 7 nucleotides match TRBD1. The CDR3 has 15 residues. Germline CDR1 is SGHTA and CDR2 is FQGNSA. Trimming at V came to 1 base and at J to 4 bases, leaving 6 bases not matched to a gene. This CDR3 reads CASSLVQGSGTEAFF. The CDR3 DNA follows: TGTGCCAGCAGCTTAGTACAGGGGTCGGGCACTGAAGCTTTCTTT.

Details on this clone: Relative to the germline gene, one junction end is altered; a read error may explain this. Written as DNA, the CDR3 is TGTACCAGCAAAGGGGGCAGGAATGACGAGCAGTACTTC. Amino acid sequence: CTSKGGRNDEQYF. The chain recombines TRBV28 with TRBJ2-7, with TRBD1 matching over 7 bases. CDR3 length: 13 amino acids. CDR1 and CDR2 (germline): MDHEN, SYDVKM.

J is TRBJ2-7 and V is TRBV14; TRBD2 agrees at 8 bases. The CDR3 sequence is 16 residues long. V was clipped by 3 bases and J by 1 base; unmatched bases: 8. Germline CDR1 and CDR2: SGHDN and FVKESK. The CDR3 protein is CASSQEGLAASYEQYF. CDR3 DNA sequence: TGTGCCAGCAGCCAGGAAGGACTAGCCGCTTCCTACGAGCAGTACTTC.

The J gene is TRBJ2-4, the V gene TRBV2; the D gene is possibly TRBD1 (5 bases). V dropped 5 bases and J dropped 5 bases, with 7 bases sitting between them. The germline CDR1 and CDR2 sequences are SNHLY and FYNNEI. This CDR3 is 12 amino acids long. CDR3 in amino acids: CASSRRENIQYF. The CDR3 DNA is TGTGCCAGCAGTCGCAGGGAAAACATTCAGTACTTC.

This clone was picked up a small number of times. The chain carries TRBV30 and TRBJ1-6; D ambiguous. CDR3 length: 13 amino acids. Trimming left V 2 bases short and J 10 bases short, with 12 bases between. Germline CDR1 is GTSNPN and CDR2 is SVGIG (reference sequence). The CDR3 here is CAWSFEVGSPLHF. CDR3 DNA: TGTGCCTGGAGTTTTGAGGTCGGCTCACCCCTCCACTTT.

In its sample, this clone was seen many times. The chain couples TRBV19 to TRBJ2-7; D not certain. V lost 6 bases and J lost 0, with 12 bases in between. Germline assignment: CDR1 LNHDA and CDR2 SQIVND (reference sequence). CDR3 length: 14 amino acids. CDR3 DNA sequence: TGTGCCAGTAGCAATTTAGCAGACTCCTACGAGCAGTACTTC. The encoded protein is CASSNLADSYEQYF.

The chain is built from TRBV2 and TRBJ1-1, with TRBD1 matching 9 bases. CDR1 and CDR2 from the germline V gene are SNHLY and FYNNEI. This CDR3 is built from 13 residues. The ends lost 10 bases at V and 5 bases at J; junction bases unmatched: 8. DNA of the CDR3: TGTGCCATCGACCCGGGACAGGGTACTGAAGCTTTCTTT. It encodes CAIDPGQGTEAFF.

The chain carries TRBV7-5 and TRBJ1-3; the table names TRBD1, a call not compared with the DNA. TRBV7-5 is an annotated pseudogene. CDR3 length: 14 amino acids. The CDR3 DNA is TGTGCCAGAAGCGGGGACAGCTCTGGAAACACCATATATTTT. Translation: CARSGDSSGNTIYF.

The V and J genes are TRBV5-1 and TRBJ2-5, with TRBD2 identical over 8 bases. The DNA end is more similar to TRBJ2-7, so the J call may be wrong. The length of the CDR3 is 13 residues. Germline CDR1 is SGHRS and CDR2 is YFSETQ. The DNA of the CDR3 is TGCGCCAGCAGCTTGGCTGCGGGAGGCGAGCAGTACTTC. Its protein product is CASSLAAGGEQYF.

The table lists this clone with a count of one. The genes are TRBV18 and TRBJ2-7, with 7 bases aligning to TRBD1. The CDR3 spans 15 residues. Looked up from germline, CDR1 is KGHSH and CDR2 is LQKENI. Trimming removed 1 base from V and 2 bases from J; junction bases left unmatched: 5. CDR3 protein: CASSPLGQATYEQYF. CDR3 DNA: TGTGCCAGCTCACCACTCGGACAGGCTACCTACGAGCAGTACTTC.

This clone showed up just once. The V gene is TRBV5-1, the J gene TRBJ2-2; possibly TRBD1 for D (6 bases). Germline V gene lookup returns CDR1 SGHRS and CDR2 YFSETQ. V lost 4 bases, J lost 0 bases, and 13 bases lay in between. The CDR3 runs to 16 residues. The CDR3 nucleotides read TGCGCCAGCAGCCACCGACAGGTTCCGAACACCGGGGAGCTGTTTTTT. The encoded protein is CASSHRQVPNTGELFF.